This TCR beta chain was sequenced for a study of blood T cell repertoires in COVID-19. Whole-study context: COVID-19 samples collected from the United States, Italy and Spain covered acute and convalescent phases. Nucleic acid was either cDNA or gDNA, and it came from T cells, B-cell-depleted T cells, or PBMCs.

Germline loops: CDR1 SNHLY, CDR2 FYNNEI. The CDR3 runs to 14 residues. V lost 8 bases and J 2 bases, leaving 15 bases between the germline ends. Original processing notes: Nucleated cell counts were estimated from reference gene primer amplification. Assay used: immunoSEQ multiplex PCR; TCRdb lists only in-frame clones, some missing. V and J calls and clone size come straight from that table; D and trimming were deduced from the DNA. The table shows tens of thousands of clones, with about 89% occurring only once. The chain couples TRBV2 to TRBJ1-1; D unresolved. Sequencing was done on a sample of peripheral blood. This receptor was taken from a man between 65 and 85 years old with active COVID-19. The CDR3 nucleotides read TGTGCCAGCGCATGGCAGGACTTAAACACTGAAGCTTTCTTT. Protein: CASAWQDLNTEAFF.